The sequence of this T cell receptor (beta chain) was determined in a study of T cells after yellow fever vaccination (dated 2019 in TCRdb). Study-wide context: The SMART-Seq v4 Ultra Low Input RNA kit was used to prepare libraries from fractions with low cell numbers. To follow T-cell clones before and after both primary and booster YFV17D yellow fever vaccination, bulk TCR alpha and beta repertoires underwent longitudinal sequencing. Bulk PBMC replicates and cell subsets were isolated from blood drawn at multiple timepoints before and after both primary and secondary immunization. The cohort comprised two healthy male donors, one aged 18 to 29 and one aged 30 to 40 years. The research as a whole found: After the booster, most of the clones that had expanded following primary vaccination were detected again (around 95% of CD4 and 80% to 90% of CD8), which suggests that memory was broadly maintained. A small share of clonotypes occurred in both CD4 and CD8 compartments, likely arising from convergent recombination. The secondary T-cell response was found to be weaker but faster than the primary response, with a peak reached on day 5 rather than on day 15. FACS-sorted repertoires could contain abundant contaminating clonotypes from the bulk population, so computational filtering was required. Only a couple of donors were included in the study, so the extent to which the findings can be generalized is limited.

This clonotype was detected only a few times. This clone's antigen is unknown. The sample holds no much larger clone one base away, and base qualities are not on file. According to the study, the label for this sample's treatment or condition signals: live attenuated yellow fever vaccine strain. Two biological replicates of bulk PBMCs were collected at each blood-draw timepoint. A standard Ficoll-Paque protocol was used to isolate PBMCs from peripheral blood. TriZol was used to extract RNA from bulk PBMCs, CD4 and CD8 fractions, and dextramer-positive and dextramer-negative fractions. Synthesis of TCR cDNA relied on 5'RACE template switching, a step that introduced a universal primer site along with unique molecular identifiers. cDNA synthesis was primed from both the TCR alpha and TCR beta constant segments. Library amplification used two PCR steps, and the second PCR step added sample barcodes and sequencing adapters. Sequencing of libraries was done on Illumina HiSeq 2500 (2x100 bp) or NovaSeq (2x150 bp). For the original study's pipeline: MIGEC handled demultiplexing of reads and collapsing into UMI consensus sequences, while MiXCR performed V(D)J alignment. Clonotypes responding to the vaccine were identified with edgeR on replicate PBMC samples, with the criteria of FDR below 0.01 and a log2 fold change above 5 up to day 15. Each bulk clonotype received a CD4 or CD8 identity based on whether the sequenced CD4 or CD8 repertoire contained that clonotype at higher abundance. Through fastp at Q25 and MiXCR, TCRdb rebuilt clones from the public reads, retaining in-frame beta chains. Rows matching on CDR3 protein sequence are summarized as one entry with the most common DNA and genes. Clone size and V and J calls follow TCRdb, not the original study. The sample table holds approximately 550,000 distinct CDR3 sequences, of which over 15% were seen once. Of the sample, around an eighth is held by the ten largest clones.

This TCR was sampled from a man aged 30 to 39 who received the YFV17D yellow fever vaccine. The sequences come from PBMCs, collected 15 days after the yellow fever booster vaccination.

The base sequence is TGCGCCAGCAATCGGGACGGAGCCCCCTACGAGCAGTACTTC. Translation gives CASNRDGAPYEQYF. Recombination linked TRBV5-1 to TRBJ2-7; the D gene is tentatively TRBD1 or TRBD2, each matching 5 bases. Looking up the germline V gene yields CDR1 SGHRS and CDR2 YFSETQ. From cysteine to phenylalanine, the CDR3 is 14 amino acids long. Only CDR3 DNA is held: 42 bases, read in frame from base 1. Cut back by 6 bases and 2 bases, the V and J ends lie 15 bases apart.